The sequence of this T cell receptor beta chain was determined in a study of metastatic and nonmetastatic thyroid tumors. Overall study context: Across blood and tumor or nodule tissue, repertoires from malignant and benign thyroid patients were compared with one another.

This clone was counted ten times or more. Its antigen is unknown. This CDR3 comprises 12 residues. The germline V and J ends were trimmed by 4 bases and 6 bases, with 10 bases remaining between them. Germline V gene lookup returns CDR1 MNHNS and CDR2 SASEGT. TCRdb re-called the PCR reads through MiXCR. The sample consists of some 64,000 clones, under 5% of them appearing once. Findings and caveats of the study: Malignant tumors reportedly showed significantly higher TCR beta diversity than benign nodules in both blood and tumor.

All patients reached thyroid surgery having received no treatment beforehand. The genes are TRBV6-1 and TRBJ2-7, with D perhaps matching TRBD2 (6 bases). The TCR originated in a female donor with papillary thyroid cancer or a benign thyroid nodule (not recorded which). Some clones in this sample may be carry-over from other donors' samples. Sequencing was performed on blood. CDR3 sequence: CASSGTSPEQYF. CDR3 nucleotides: TGTGCCAGCAGTGGAACTAGCCCCGAGCAGTACTTC.